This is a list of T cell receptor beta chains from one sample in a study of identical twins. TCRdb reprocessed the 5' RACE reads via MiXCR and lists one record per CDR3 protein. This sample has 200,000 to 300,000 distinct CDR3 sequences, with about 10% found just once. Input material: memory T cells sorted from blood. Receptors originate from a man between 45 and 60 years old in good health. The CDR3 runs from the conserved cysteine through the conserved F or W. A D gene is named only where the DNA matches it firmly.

cdr3_aa: CSAARLGEQFF
j_call: TRBJ2-1
d_call: .
v_call: TRBV29-1

cdr3_aa: CASRLRNTGELFF
j_call: TRBJ2-2
d_call: .
v_call: TRBV12-3/TRBV12-4

cdr3_aa: CSAQEVSNQPQHF
j_call: TRBJ1-5
d_call: .
v_call: TRBV20-1

cdr3_aa: CASRADGLFEQYF
j_call: TRBJ2-7
d_call: .
v_call: TRBV7-9

cdr3_aa: CASSTGADTGELFF
j_call: TRBJ2-2
d_call: .
v_call: TRBV10-2

cdr3_aa: CASSSDRGSSNTGELFF
j_call: TRBJ2-2
d_call: TRBD1
v_call: TRBV5-6

cdr3_aa: CASSKDGFRTDTQYF
j_call: TRBJ2-3
d_call: .
v_call: TRBV7-6

cdr3_aa: CASRPDRRQYSGANVLTF
j_call: TRBJ2-6
d_call: TRBD1
v_call: TRBV12-3/TRBV12-4

cdr3_aa: CAISVGSPEAFF
j_call: TRBJ1-1
d_call: .
v_call: TRBV10-3

cdr3_aa: CASRSTRYGYTF
j_call: TRBJ1-2
d_call: .
v_call: TRBV28

cdr3_aa: CASSVMAGLSYEQYF
j_call: TRBJ2-7
d_call: .
v_call: TRBV27

cdr3_aa: CSARDPGDRRSEKLFF
j_call: TRBJ1-4
d_call: TRBD1
v_call: TRBV20-1

cdr3_aa: CASSWDRANYGYTF
j_call: TRBJ1-2
d_call: TRBD1
v_call: TRBV5-6

cdr3_aa: CASSPWLQAGDTQYF
j_call: TRBJ2-3
d_call: .
v_call: TRBV7-8

cdr3_aa: CASSLGFTQTEAFF
j_call: TRBJ1-1
d_call: .
v_call: TRBV28

cdr3_aa: CASSVGDRENEQFF
j_call: TRBJ2-1
d_call: TRBD1
v_call: TRBV9

cdr3_aa: CSGRHPGTGSNYGYTF
j_call: TRBJ1-2
d_call: TRBD1
v_call: TRBV29-1

cdr3_aa: CASSRTESYEQYF
j_call: TRBJ2-7
d_call: .
v_call: TRBV6-2/TRBV6-3

cdr3_aa: CASSLRASGELFF
j_call: TRBJ2-2
d_call: .
v_call: TRBV7-7

cdr3_aa: CASRITGPLDGYTF
j_call: TRBJ1-2
d_call: .
v_call: TRBV19

cdr3_aa: CAIRGQGPNEQFF
j_call: TRBJ2-1
d_call: .
v_call: TRBV10-3

cdr3_aa: CASSQGFGGRETQYF
j_call: TRBJ2-5
d_call: .
v_call: TRBV7-2

cdr3_aa: CASSAPGGPEQFF
j_call: TRBJ2-1
d_call: TRBD1
v_call: TRBV7-2

cdr3_aa: CASSLLATGANTGELFF
j_call: TRBJ2-2
d_call: TRBD1
v_call: TRBV5-1

cdr3_aa: CASSLGGQTDTQYF
j_call: TRBJ2-3
d_call: TRBD1
v_call: TRBV7-2

cdr3_aa: CASSPGVAGGSRDTQYF
j_call: TRBJ2-3
d_call: TRBD2
v_call: TRBV12-3/TRBV12-4

cdr3_aa: CASRLTSGRTYEQYF
j_call: TRBJ2-7
d_call: TRBD2
v_call: TRBV12-3/TRBV12-4

cdr3_aa: CASSPWTGKDTQYF
j_call: TRBJ2-3
d_call: TRBD1
v_call: TRBV12-3/TRBV12-4

cdr3_aa: CATSPGPDTDTQYF
j_call: TRBJ2-3
d_call: .
v_call: TRBV24-1

cdr3_aa: CASSLGQPYTGELFF
j_call: TRBJ2-2
d_call: .
v_call: TRBV28

cdr3_aa: CASSFDVSSYEQYF
j_call: TRBJ2-7
d_call: .
v_call: TRBV11-2

cdr3_aa: CSARDWVRGDQPQHF
j_call: TRBJ1-5
d_call: .
v_call: TRBV20-1

cdr3_aa: CASSSPDRGSPGELFF
j_call: TRBJ2-2
d_call: TRBD1
v_call: TRBV28

cdr3_aa: CAWSVSSIAEAFF
j_call: TRBJ1-1
d_call: .
v_call: TRBV30

cdr3_aa: CASSFRTSGGTDTQYF
j_call: TRBJ2-3
d_call: TRBD2
v_call: TRBV7-2

cdr3_aa: CASSVAGTSGRYEQFF
j_call: TRBJ2-1
d_call: TRBD2
v_call: TRBV9

cdr3_aa: CASRKPGNTEAFF
j_call: TRBJ1-1
d_call: .
v_call: TRBV21-1